The next 27 T cell receptor beta chains were all read from a single sample in a study of shared clonotypes between healthy human individuals (dated by TCRdb to the early 2020s). The library was made by the immunoSEQ multiplex PCR assay. Here the immuneACCESS table is served through TCRdb, limited to in-frame sequences with V and J called. Missing clones are a known gap in these copies; in checked studies unresolved V genes cover under half, and the rest lacks a known reason. The sample table records 2 million to 3 million clones; over 85% of these occur just once. Around 0.37% of the sample is taken by the ten largest. The sequenced sample was naive CD4+ T cells from PBMCs. Interpreted using the paper, the cell subset or site label stands for: CD45RA+ positively selected. Every receptor here comes from a man aged 18 to 29 in good health. Some clones in this sample may be carry-over from other donors' samples.

CDR3 DNA: TGTGCCAGCAGTGCTCCGGGACGCCTTCAGCAGTTCTTC. Residues: CASSAPGRLQQFF. The V gene is TRBV6-1, the J gene TRBJ2-1; TRBD1 or TRBD2 may be the D gene (5 bases each). The CDR3 consists of 13 residues. V was cut by 4 bases and J by 11 bases, with 15 bases left in between. Germline-derived CDR1 and CDR2 are MNHNS and SASEGT.

V is TRBV18 and J is TRBJ1-5; D is undetermined. The CDR3 contains 14 residues. Trimming removed 2 bases at V and 7 bases at J, with 12 bases between. CDR1 KGHSH and CDR2 LQKENI come from the germline V gene. The CDR3 loop is CASSPGVRGQPQHF. As DNA, the CDR3 is TGTGCCAGCTCACCAGGGGTAAGAGGGCAGCCCCAGCATTTT.

The chain employs TRBV6-5 and TRBJ2-3; TRBD2 agrees at 9 bases. The germline V gene encodes CDR1 MNHEY and CDR2 SVGAGI. V lost 2 bases and J lost 7; bases outside the gene matches: 10. The CDR3 has 16 residues. The CDR3 sequence is CASSYGGRVALNTQYF. As DNA, the CDR3 is TGTGCCAGCAGTTACGGCGGGAGGGTCGCGTTAAATACGCAGTATTTT.

The chain uses TRBV7-2 and TRBJ2-2; 9 nucleotides agree with TRBD1. CDR1 and CDR2 (germline): SGHTA, FQGNSA. The V segment lost 1 base and the J segment 2 bases; nucleotides outside the gene matches: 5. The CDR3 is 17 residues long. The CDR3 nucleotides are TGTGCCAGCAGCTTAGACGGAACAGGGGGCAACACCGGGGAGCTGTTTTTT. This sequence encodes CASSLDGTGGNTGELFF. Based on the CDR3 plus reference TRBV7-2 and TRBJ2-2, the full variable domain is GAGVSQSPSNKVTEKGKDVELRCDPISGHTALYWYRQSLGQGLEFLIYFQGNSAPDKSGLPSDRFSAERTGGSVSTLTIQRTQQEDSAVYLCASSLDGTGGNTGELFFGEGSRLTVL.

This chain's CDR3 is CASSDPGLGGHEQYF. CDR3 coding DNA: TGTGCCAGCAGTGATCCGGGACTCGGGGGCCACGAGCAGTACTTC. This sequence joins TRBV25-1 and TRBJ2-7; perhaps D is TRBD1 or TRBD2 (6 bases each). V was trimmed by 3 bases and J by 5 bases, leaving 17 bases between them. Per the germline V gene, CDR1 is MGHDK and CDR2 is SYGVNS. The CDR3 consists of 15 residues.

The V gene is TRBV14, the J gene TRBJ1-2; the D gene is possibly TRBD1 (6 bases). This CDR3 has 15 amino acids. Trimming shortened V by 4 bases and J by 4 bases, and 16 bases separated the two germline ends. CDR1 SGHDN and CDR2 FVKESK come from the germline V gene. CDR3 region: CASSPRRGETYGYTF. The CDR3 DNA follows: TGTGCCAGCAGCCCGCGGAGGGGGGAGACCTATGGCTACACCTTC. The whole variable domain, filled in from reference TRBV14 and TRBJ1-2, reads EAGVTQFPSHSVIEKGQTVTLRCDPISGHDNLYWYRRVMGKEIKFLLHFVKESKQDESGMPNNRFLAERTGGTYSTLKVQPAELEDSGVYFCASSPRRGETYGYTFGSGTRLTVV.

This clone was counted once. CDR3 sequence (DNA): TGTGCCAGCAGCTCTGACTACCTAGCGGGGGCGAACACCGGGGAGCTGTTTTTT. Protein sequence: CASSSDYLAGANTGELFF. This chain joins TRBV7-9 and TRBJ2-2, with 10 bases identical to TRBD2. CDR3 length: 18 amino acids. J gave up 0 bases and V 4 bases, and 8 bases lay outside the gene matches. CDR1 and CDR2 (germline): SEHNR, FQNEAQ (reference sequence).

The chain links TRBV7-9 to TRBJ2-7; maybe TRBD2 (6 bases). CDR1 and CDR2 (germline): SEHNR, FQNEAQ (reference sequence). V was trimmed by 2 bases and J by 2 bases, leaving 10 bases between them. This CDR3 has 14 amino acids. The CDR3 DNA sequence: TGTGCCAGCAGCTTAATGGGCGGGACCTACGAGCAGTACTTC. This codes for CASSLMGGTYEQYF.

The gene calls are TRBV2 and TRBJ1-5; possibly TRBD1 for D (6 bases). The CDR3 spans 13 residues. Trimming removed 2 bases at V and 6 bases at J, with 8 bases between. CDR1 and CDR2 (germline): SNHLY, FYNNEI. The CDR3 spells CASSEQGRQPQHF. The CDR3 DNA is TGTGCCAGCAGTGAACAGGGGCGTCAGCCCCAGCATTTT.

CDR3 DNA: TGTGCCAGCGCCTTGGACACTGAAGCTTTCTTT. Protein sequence: CASALDTEAFF. The J gene is TRBJ1-1, the V gene TRBV7-9; D unresolved. Germline V lookup: CDR1 SEHNR, CDR2 FQNEAQ (reference sequence). This CDR3 is 11 amino acids long. V lost 8 bases to trimming and J lost 3 bases, with 7 bases between them.

This clone was picked up one time. The chain couples TRBV2 to TRBJ2-2; perhaps TRBD1 as D (6 bases). This CDR3 has 11 residues. Germline V gene sequence: CDR1 SNHLY, CDR2 FYNNEI. With 10 bases removed from V and 5 bases from J, the gap between germline ends came to 8 bases. The CDR3 nucleotides read TGTGCCACCACAGGGACCGGGGAGCTGTTTTTT. Residues: CATTGTGELFF.

The table lists this clone with a count of one. The junction and the germline gene differ at one end; a read error may be behind it. DNA of the CDR3: TGTGCCAGCAGCCCTACAGGGGGAAACATTCAGTGCTTC. Its protein product is CASSPTGGNIQCF. V gene TRBV7-3 combines with J gene TRBJ2-4, with 8 bases lining up with TRBD1. The CDR3 consists of 13 residues. The V gene's germline CDR1 is SGHTA and CDR2 FQGTGA.

The chain employs TRBV30 and TRBJ2-7; 7 positions agree with TRBD1. The trim removed 3 bases at V and 4 bases at J, leaving 12 bases unmatched. Germline-derived CDR1 and CDR2 are GTSNPN and SVGIG (reference sequence). The length of the CDR3 is 15 residues. CDR3 DNA: TGTGCCTGGAGGAACTCCGACAGGGTTAAGTACGAGCAGTACTTC. This encodes CAWRNSDRVKYEQYF.

V gene TRBV6-6 combines with J gene TRBJ2-5; TRBD1 agrees at 9 bases. The CDR3 spans 14 residues. The J segment lost 1 base and the V segment lost 7 bases, leaving 4 bases of the junction unmatched. Germline V gene sequence: CDR1 MNHNY, CDR2 SVGAGI (reference sequence). The CDR3 DNA is TGTGCCAGCACCCCGGGACAGGGCCAAGAGACCCAGTACTTC. Translation: CASTPGQGQETQYF.

This sequence joins TRBV27 and TRBJ2-7, with D perhaps matching TRBD2 (6 bases). V lost 7 bases and J lost 0, with 13 bases in between. The CDR3 is made up of 14 amino acids. CDR1 and CDR2 (germline): MNHEY, SMNVEV (reference sequence). The DNA of the CDR3 is TGTGCCAGCAAACCCGCGGGGCCCTCCTACGAGCAGTACTTC. Residues: CASKPAGPSYEQYF.

V and J are TRBV5-1 and TRBJ2-5; 10 positions agree with TRBD1. The CDR3 has 15 residues. Germline trimming cut 3 bases from V and 7 bases from J; bases unmatched to any gene: 9. Germline CDR1 is SGHRS and CDR2 is YFSETQ. The CDR3 spells CASSSGTGDLGTQYF. The CDR3 bases are TGCGCCAGCAGCTCCGGGACAGGGGATTTGGGGACCCAGTACTTC.

The chain links TRBV18 to TRBJ2-6, with TRBD1 as a possible D gene (5 bases). Germline CDR1 reads KGHSH; CDR2 reads LQKENI. The CDR3 loop spans 18 amino acids. V gave up 2 bases and J gave up 0 bases, with 14 bases separating them. In DNA, the CDR3 is TGTGCCAGCTCACCATCTCCAGGGAAGGGCTCTGGGGCCAACGTCCTGACTTTC. It is translated as CASSPSPGKGSGANVLTF.

The V and J genes are TRBV25-1 and TRBJ2-2, with TRBD2 matching over 7 bases. CDR1 MGHDK and CDR2 SYGVNS come from the germline V gene. V lost 3 bases and J lost 2; bases outside the gene matches: 9. The CDR3 covers 17 residues. CDR3 protein: CASSDPPSGLNTGELFF. CDR3 DNA sequence: TGTGCCAGCAGTGATCCACCTAGCGGCCTAAACACCGGGGAGCTGTTTTTT.

As regards this clone: Other DNA sequences in this sample translate to the same CDR3. V and J are TRBV28 and TRBJ1-5, with D maybe TRBD1 (5 bases). The germline gives CDR1 MDHEN, CDR2 SYDVKM. The CDR3 length is 14 residues. Trimming removed 7 bases at V and 6 bases at J, with 16 bases between. As DNA, the CDR3 is TGTGCCAGCACCCTGGGCGGGGGAGGTCAGCCCCAGCATTTT. The encoded protein is CASTLGGGGQPQHF.

The genes are TRBV4-2 and TRBJ2-1; no reliable D call. This CDR3 is 12 amino acids long. Per germline, CDR1 LGHNA and CDR2 YNFKEQ. Trimming stripped 4 bases from V and 8 bases from J, with 9 bases between. DNA for the CDR3: TGTGCCAGCAGCCTCCTAGTAGATGAGCAGTTCTTC. The encoded protein is CASSLLVDEQFF.

The chain couples TRBV19 to TRBJ2-1; D call uncertain. Trimming pared 2 bases from V and 0 bases from J, leaving 11 bases between. The CDR3 runs 16 residues. CDR1 and CDR2 (germline): LNHDA, SQIVND (reference sequence). CDR3 sequence reads: CASSINQAFSYNEQFF. CDR3 nucleotides: TGTGCCAGTAGTATAAACCAAGCCTTCTCCTACAATGAGCAGTTCTTC.

The chain employs TRBV11-2 and TRBJ1-4; D is undetermined. Germline V gives CDR1 SGHAT, CDR2 FQNNGV. Trimming removed 7 bases from V and 0 bases from J, with 18 bases in between. This CDR3 contains 17 residues. The CDR3 here is CASTGEKQAATNEKLFF. The CDR3 DNA sequence: TGTGCCAGCACCGGGGAGAAGCAAGCTGCAACTAATGAAAAACTGTTTTTT.

The rearrangement links TRBV18 to TRBJ2-2; D is possibly TRBD2 (6 bases). V was shortened by 3 bases and J by 7 bases, with 18 bases between the two germline ends. Germline V CDR1 and CDR2: KGHSH, LQKENI. There are 16 residues in the CDR3. As DNA, the CDR3 is TGTGCCAGCTCACCCAGCACGGGAGACTATAGCGGGGAGCTGTTTTTT. It yields the protein CASSPSTGDYSGELFF.

The rearrangement joins TRBV6-1 to TRBJ2-3; no reliable D call. Germline CDR1 and CDR2: MNHNS and SASEGT. Trimming shortened V by 0 bases and J by 0 bases, and 4 bases separated the two germline ends. The CDR3 spans 14 residues. This CDR3 is CASSEAPSTDTQYF. As DNA, the CDR3 is TGTGCCAGCAGTGAAGCGCCAAGCACAGATACGCAGTATTTT.

This chain connects TRBV11-2 to TRBJ2-1, with TRBD2 matching over 8 bases. The CDR3 runs to 17 residues. Trimming took 5 bases from V and 7 from J; bases not matched to a gene: 16. Looked up from germline, CDR1 is SGHAT and CDR2 is FQNNGV. The CDR3 bases are TGTGCCAGCAGCATAAGACTAGCGCAAGCCCCTGGTAATGAGCAGTTCTTC. It translates to CASSIRLAQAPGNEQFF.

The chain has TRBV5-8 and TRBJ1-4, with D hard to call. This CDR3 is 15 amino acids long. Trimming took 5 bases from V and 6 from J, leaving 17 bases between them. Germline V CDR1 and CDR2: SGHTS, YDEGEE. This CDR3 reads CASSPSPQADEKLFF. The CDR3 DNA is TGTGCCAGCAGTCCTTCCCCCCAAGCGGATGAAAAACTGTTTTTT.

The chain carries TRBV11-3 and TRBJ2-1; 8 nucleotides line up with TRBD2. Germline V CDR1 and CDR2: SGHNT, YENEEA. Germline trimming cut 5 bases from V and 3 bases from J; bases unmatched to any gene: 3. The CDR3 has 14 residues. Here the CDR3 DNA reads TGTGCCAGCAGCCCCAGCGGGAGCTACAATGAGCAGTTCTTC. Its translation is CASSPSGSYNEQFF.